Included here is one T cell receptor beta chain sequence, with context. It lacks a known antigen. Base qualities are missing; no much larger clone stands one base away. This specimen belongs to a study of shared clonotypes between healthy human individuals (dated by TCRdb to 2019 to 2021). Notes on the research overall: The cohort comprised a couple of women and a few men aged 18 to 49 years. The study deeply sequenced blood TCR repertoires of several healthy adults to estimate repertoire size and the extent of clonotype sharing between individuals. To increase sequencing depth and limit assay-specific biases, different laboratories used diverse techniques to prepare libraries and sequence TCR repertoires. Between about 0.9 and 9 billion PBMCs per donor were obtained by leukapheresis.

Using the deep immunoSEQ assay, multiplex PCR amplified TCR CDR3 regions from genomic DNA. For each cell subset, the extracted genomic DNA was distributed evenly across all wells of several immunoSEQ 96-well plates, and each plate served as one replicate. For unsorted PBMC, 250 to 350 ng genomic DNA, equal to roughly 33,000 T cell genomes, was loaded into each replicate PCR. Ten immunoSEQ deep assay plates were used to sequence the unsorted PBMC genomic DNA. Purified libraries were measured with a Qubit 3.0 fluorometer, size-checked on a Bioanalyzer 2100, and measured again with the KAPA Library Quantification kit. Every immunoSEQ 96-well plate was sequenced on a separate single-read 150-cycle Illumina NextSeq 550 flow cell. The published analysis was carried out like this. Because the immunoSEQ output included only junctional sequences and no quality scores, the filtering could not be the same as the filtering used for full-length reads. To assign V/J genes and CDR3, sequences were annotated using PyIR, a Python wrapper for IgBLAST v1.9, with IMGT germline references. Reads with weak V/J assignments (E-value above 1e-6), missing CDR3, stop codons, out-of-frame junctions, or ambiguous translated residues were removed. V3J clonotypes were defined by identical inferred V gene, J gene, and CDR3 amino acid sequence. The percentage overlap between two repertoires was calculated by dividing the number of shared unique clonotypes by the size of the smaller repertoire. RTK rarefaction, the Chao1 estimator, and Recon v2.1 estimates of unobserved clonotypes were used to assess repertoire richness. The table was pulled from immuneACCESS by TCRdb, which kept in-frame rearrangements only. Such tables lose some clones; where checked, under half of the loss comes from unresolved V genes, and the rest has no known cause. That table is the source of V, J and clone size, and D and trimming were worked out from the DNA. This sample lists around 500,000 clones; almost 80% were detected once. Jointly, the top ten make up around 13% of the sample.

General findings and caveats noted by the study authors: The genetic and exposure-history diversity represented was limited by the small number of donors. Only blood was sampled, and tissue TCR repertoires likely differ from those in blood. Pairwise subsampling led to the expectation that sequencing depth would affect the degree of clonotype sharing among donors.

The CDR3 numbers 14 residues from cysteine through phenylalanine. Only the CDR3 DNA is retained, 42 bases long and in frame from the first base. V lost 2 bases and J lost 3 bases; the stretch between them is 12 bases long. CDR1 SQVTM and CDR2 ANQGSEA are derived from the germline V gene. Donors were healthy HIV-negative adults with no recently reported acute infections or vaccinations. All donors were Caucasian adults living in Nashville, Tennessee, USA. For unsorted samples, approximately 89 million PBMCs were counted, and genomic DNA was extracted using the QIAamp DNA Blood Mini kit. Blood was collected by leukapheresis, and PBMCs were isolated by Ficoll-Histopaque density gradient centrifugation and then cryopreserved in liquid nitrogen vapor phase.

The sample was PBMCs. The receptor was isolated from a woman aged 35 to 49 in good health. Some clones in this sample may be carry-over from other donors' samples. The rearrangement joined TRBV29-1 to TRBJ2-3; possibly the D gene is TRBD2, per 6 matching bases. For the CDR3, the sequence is CSVELTSGTDTQYF. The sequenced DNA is TGCAGCGTTGAATTGACTAGTGGGACAGATACGCAGTATTTT.